A single sample gave rise to the 17 T cell receptor beta chains below, sequenced in a study of sequential checkpoint blockade in melanoma. Treatment specified: randomized to nivolumab then ipilimumab (arm A) or the reverse (arm B). Produced via immunoSEQ multiplex PCR; TCRdb's table is partial and in-frame only. The table shows thousands of clones, with less than 30% occurring only once. Material: tumor tissue (inferred from file names), obtained from a patient given nivolumab and ipilimumab in sequence. These receptor sequences come from a human donor with melanoma.

The V call is TRBV5-1, the J call TRBJ2-3, with 8 nucleotides matching TRBD1. Germline CDR1 and CDR2: SGHRS and YFSETQ. The CDR3 sequence is 15 residues long. Trimming cost V 0 bases and J 2 bases; bases outside gene matches: 2. CDR3 nucleotide sequence: TGCGCCAGCAGCTTGGTGGACAGGGACACAGATACGCAGTATTTT. This encodes CASSLVDRDTDTQYF.

This clone was picked up one time. This sequence joins TRBV29-1 and TRBJ1-2, with 7 bases identical to TRBD1. Trimming removed 7 bases from V and 4 bases from J; junction bases left unmatched: 9. Germline assignment: CDR1 SQVTM and CDR2 ANQGSEA. The CDR3 runs 13 residues. The CDR3 DNA reads TGCAGCGCCCGATCGACAGGGCTCTATGGCTACACCTTC. Its protein product is CSARSTGLYGYTF.

The genes are TRBV6-8 and TRBJ1-3, with D maybe TRBD1 (5 bases). The CDR3 contains 16 residues. Between the trimmed V and J ends, which lost 5 bases and 2 bases, there was a span of 16 bases. Germline lookup yields CDR1 MNHGY and CDR2 SAAAGT. The CDR3 here is CASSGSGTITGNTIYF. The CDR3 nucleotides read TGTGCCAGCAGTGGCTCCGGGACGATTACTGGAAACACCATATATTTT.

The genes are TRBV28 and TRBJ2-7; 9 bases are shared with TRBD1. Trimming at V came to 2 bases and at J to 5 bases, leaving 10 bases not matched to a gene. The CDR3 runs 16 residues. CDR1 and CDR2 from the germline V gene are MDHEN and SYDVKM. The CDR3 loop reads CASSLDPGQGLNEQYF. As DNA, the CDR3 is TGTGCCAGCAGTTTAGATCCGGGACAGGGCCTTAACGAGCAGTACTTC.

Only a few counts were recorded for this clone. The chain uses TRBV11-3 and TRBJ2-3; TRBD1 aligns across 8 bases. The CDR3 runs 14 residues. V lost 5 bases and J lost 5; bases outside the gene matches: 6. Looked up from germline, CDR1 is SGHNT and CDR2 is YENEEA. The CDR3 loop is CASSPGQGGDTQYF. The CDR3 nucleotides are TGTGCCAGCAGCCCAGGACAGGGAGGAGATACGCAGTATTTT.

The rearrangement uses TRBV9 and TRBJ2-3; 14 nucleotides match TRBD2. This CDR3 comprises 16 residues. Germline CDR1 is SGDLS and CDR2 is YYNGEE. J lost 1 base, V lost 3 bases, and 1 base had no gene match. As DNA, the CDR3 is TGTGCCAGCAGCGGGGGACTAGCGGGGGGCACAGATACGCAGTATTTT. This codes for CASSGGLAGGTDTQYF.

V is TRBV19 and J is TRBJ2-1, with 12 nucleotides matching TRBD1. V shed 3 bases and J 8 bases; nucleotides not matched to a gene: 5. The CDR3 contains 15 residues. CDR1 and CDR2 (germline): LNHDA, SQIVND (reference sequence). In DNA form, the CDR3 reads TGTGCCAGTAGTATTCCGGGACAGGGGGCACATGAGCAGTTCTTC. It specifies CASSIPGQGAHEQFF.

This clone ranks as medium-sized. This chain uses TRBV4-1 with TRBJ2-3, with 11 bases identical to TRBD1. Germline values: CDR1 MGHRA, CDR2 YSYEKL. The CDR3 contains 16 residues. The junction had 2 bases not matched to a gene; V was cut back by 0 bases and J by 3 bases. CDR3 amino acids: CASSQDWDRGTDTQYF. As DNA, the CDR3 is TGCGCCAGCAGCCAAGATTGGGACAGGGGGACAGATACGCAGTATTTT.

This clone was seen only a few times. The CDR3 protein is CASRGGDQPQHF. CDR3 in DNA: TGTGCCTCCAGGGGAGGCGATCAGCCCCAGCATTTT. The chain recombines TRBV19 with TRBJ1-5, with D perhaps TRBD1 (6 bases). Trimming removed 11 bases from V and 5 bases from J, with 13 bases in between. The CDR3 sequence is 12 residues long. Looked up from germline, CDR1 is LNHDA and CDR2 is SQIVND (reference sequence). Drawing the rest from reference TRBV19 and TRBJ1-5, the complete variable domain is DGGITQSPKYLFRKEGQNVTLSCEQNLNHDAMYWYRQDPGQGLRLIYYSQIVNDFQKGDIAEGYSVSREKKESFPLTVTSAQKNPTAFYLCASRGGDQPQHFGDGTRLSIL.

The V and J genes are TRBV6-1 and TRBJ2-5; 9 nucleotides align to TRBD2. Unmatched junction bases numbered 4, after V lost 0 bases and J lost 5 bases. There are 15 residues in the CDR3. The germline V gene has CDR1 MNHNS and CDR2 SASEGT. As DNA, the CDR3 is TGTGCCAGCAGTGAAGCGCGGGGGGGCGTGGAGACCCAGTACTTC. This sequence encodes CASSEARGGVETQYF.

The CDR3 is CASSQGDGSSPLHF. The CDR3 DNA reads as TGTGCCAGCAGCCAAGGCGATGGGTCTTCACCCCTCCACTTT. The V and J genes are TRBV14 and TRBJ1-6, with D unclear. Trimming cost V 1 base and J 9 bases, with 10 bases left between them. CDR3 length equals 14 residues. From germline, CDR1 is SGHDN and CDR2 FVKESK.

The rearrangement uses TRBV23-1 and TRBJ1-2; D remains ambiguous. TRBV23-1 is designated an ORF whose function remains uncertain. Trimming removed 0 bases from V and 8 bases from J, with 25 bases in between. The CDR3 is 18 residues long. The CDR3 DNA follows: TGCGCCAGCAGTCAATCGGGCCCGGCGGCCATATTCGGCTGCGGCTACACCTTC. It translates to CASSQSGPAAIFGCGYTF.

This clone counts as medium-sized. This chain links TRBV6-8 with TRBJ2-6; D gene unclear. Trimming shortened V by 5 bases and J by 4 bases, and 3 bases separated the two germline ends. Germline V CDR1 and CDR2: MNHGY, SAAAGT. The CDR3 extends over 12 amino acids. CDR3 sequence (DNA): TGTGCCAGCAGTACCGGGGCCAACGTCCTGACTTTC. This codes for CASSTGANVLTF.

This clone was seen ten or more times. This chain connects TRBV9 to TRBJ1-2, with a tentative D call TRBD1 (5 bases). The germline V gene encodes CDR1 SGDLS and CDR2 YYNGEE. The CDR3 loop spans 17 amino acids. V shed 5 bases and J shed 0 bases, with 20 bases lying between them. CDR3 in amino acids: CASSEGTDTTANYGYTF. The DNA of the CDR3 is TGTGCCAGCAGTGAAGGCACGGACACCACAGCTAACTATGGCTACACCTTC.

In its sample, this clone ranks as medium-sized. DNA for the CDR3: TGTGCCAGCAGCTGGCAGGAGAGAGGGGAGACCCAGTACTTC. Its translation is CASSWQERGETQYF. This chain links TRBV11-3 with TRBJ2-5, with a tentative D call TRBD2 (5 bases). The V gene's germline CDR1 is SGHNT and CDR2 YENEEA. Trimming left V 4 bases short and J 5 bases short, with 14 bases between. This CDR3 has 14 residues.

The V gene is TRBV15, the J gene TRBJ2-3; 13 nucleotides match TRBD2. V gave up 0 bases and J gave up 13 bases; unmatched junction bases: 4. The CDR3 spans 14 residues. Looked up from germline, CDR1 is LNHNV and CDR2 is YYDKDF (reference sequence). The CDR3 sequence: CATSRETSGGLEYF. Written as DNA, the CDR3 is TGTGCCACCAGCAGAGAGACTAGCGGGGGGTTGGAGTATTTT.

The J gene is TRBJ2-7, the V gene TRBV18, with 12 positions matching TRBD1. The germline V gene has CDR1 KGHSH and CDR2 LQKENI. The CDR3 loop spans 15 amino acids. The V segment lost 6 bases and the J segment 2 bases; nucleotides outside the gene matches: 5. CDR3 residues: CASSFGTGGPYEQYF. The CDR3 region has the DNA TGTGCCAGCTCCTTCGGGACAGGGGGCCCCTACGAGCAGTACTTC.